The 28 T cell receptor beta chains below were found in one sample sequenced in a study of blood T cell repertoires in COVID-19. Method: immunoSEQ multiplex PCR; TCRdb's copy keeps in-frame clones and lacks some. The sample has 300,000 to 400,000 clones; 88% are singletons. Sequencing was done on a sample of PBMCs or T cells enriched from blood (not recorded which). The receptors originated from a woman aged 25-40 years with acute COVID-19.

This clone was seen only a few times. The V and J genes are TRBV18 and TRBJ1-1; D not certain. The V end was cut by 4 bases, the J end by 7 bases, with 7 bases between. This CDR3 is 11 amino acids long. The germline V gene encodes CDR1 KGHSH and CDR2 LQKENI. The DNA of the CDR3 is TGTGCCAGCTCACTCGAGGGTGAAGCTTTCTTT. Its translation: CASSLEGEAFF.

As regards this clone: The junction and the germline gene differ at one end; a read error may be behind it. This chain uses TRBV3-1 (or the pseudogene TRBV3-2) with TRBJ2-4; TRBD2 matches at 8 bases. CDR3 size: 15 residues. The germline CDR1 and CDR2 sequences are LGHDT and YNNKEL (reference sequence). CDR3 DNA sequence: TGTGCCAGCAGCCAAGACGCTCCAGCGGGGGCCCCGGAACACTTC. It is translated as CASSQDAPAGAPEHF.

CDR3 sequence (DNA): TGTGCCAGCAGCTTTTTCGGACAGGGAACTAATGAAAAACTGTTTTTT. Encoded protein: CASSFFGQGTNEKLFF. The chain employs TRBV5-4 and TRBJ1-4, with 8 bases lining up with TRBD1. V was clipped by 2 bases and J by 1 base; unmatched bases: 4. CDR1 and CDR2 (germline): SGHNT, YYREEE (reference sequence). The CDR3 sequence is 16 residues long.

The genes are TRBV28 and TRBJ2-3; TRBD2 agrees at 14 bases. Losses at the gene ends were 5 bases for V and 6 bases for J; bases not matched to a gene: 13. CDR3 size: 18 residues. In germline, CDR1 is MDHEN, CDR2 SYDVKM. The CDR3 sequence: CASSLRLAGGLQVDTQYF. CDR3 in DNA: TGTGCCAGCAGTCTAAGACTAGCGGGGGGGTTGCAGGTGGATACGCAGTATTTT.

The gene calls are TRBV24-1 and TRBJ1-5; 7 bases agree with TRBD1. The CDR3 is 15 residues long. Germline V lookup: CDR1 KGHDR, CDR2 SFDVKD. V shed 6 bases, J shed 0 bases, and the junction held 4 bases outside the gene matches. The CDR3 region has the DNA TGTGCCACCAGTCGCTCAGGGGGTAGCAATCAGCCCCAGCATTTT. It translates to CATSRSGGSNQPQHF.

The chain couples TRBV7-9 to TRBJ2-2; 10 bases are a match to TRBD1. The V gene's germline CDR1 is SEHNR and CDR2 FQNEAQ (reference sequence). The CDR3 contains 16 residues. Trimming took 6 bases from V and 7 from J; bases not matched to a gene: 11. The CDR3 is CASRARTGGPGGELFF. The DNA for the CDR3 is TGTGCCAGCAGGGCCCGGACAGGGGGACCGGGCGGGGAGCTGTTTTTT.

The CDR3 loop is CAWSAQVWDTIYF. The CDR3 DNA follows: TGTGCCTGGAGTGCACAGGTATGGGACACCATATATTTT. V and J are TRBV30 and TRBJ1-3, with D perhaps TRBD1 (5 bases). The V end was cut by 1 base, the J end by 8 bases, with 12 bases between. CDR3 size: 13 residues. CDR1 is GTSNPN and CDR2 is SVGIG in the germline V gene (reference sequence).

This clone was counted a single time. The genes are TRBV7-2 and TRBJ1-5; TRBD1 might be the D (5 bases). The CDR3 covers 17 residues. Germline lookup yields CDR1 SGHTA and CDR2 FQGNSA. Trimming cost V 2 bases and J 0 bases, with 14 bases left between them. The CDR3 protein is CASSLQPPGFSNQPQHF. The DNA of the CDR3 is TGTGCCAGCAGCTTACAGCCCCCAGGGTTTAGCAATCAGCCCCAGCATTTT.

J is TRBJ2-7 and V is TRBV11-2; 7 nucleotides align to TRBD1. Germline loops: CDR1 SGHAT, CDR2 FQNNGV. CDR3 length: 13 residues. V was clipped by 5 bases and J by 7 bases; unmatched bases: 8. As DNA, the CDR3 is TGTGCCAGCAGCGTAGGGGGCGCGAGTGAGCAGTACTTC. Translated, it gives CASSVGGASEQYF. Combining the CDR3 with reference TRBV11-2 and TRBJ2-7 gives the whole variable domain EAGVAQSPRYKIIEKRQSVAFWCNPISGHATLYWYQQILGQGPKLLIQFQNNGVVDDSQLPKDRFSAERLKGVDSTLKIQPAKLEDSAVYLCASSVGGASEQYFGPGTRLTVT.

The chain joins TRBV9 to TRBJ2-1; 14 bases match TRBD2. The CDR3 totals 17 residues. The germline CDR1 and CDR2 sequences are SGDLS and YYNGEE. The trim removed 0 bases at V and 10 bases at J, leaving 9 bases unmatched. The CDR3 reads CASSVEKTSGGAREQFF. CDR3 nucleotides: TGTGCCAGCAGCGTAGAGAAGACTAGCGGGGGGGCCCGGGAGCAGTTCTTC.

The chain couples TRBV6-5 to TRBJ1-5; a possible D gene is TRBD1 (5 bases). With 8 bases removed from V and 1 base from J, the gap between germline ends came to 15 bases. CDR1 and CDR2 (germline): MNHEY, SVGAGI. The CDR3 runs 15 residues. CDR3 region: CASLLAGLSNQPQHF. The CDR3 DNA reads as TGTGCCAGCCTCTTAGCAGGGTTGAGCAATCAGCCCCAGCATTTT.

CDR3 protein: CASSFTGATEAFF. The CDR3 nucleotides are TGTGCCAGCAGCTTTACAGGGGCCACTGAAGCTTTCTTT. J is TRBJ1-1 and V is TRBV7-9, with TRBD1 identical over 7 bases. The CDR3 is 13 amino acids. With V trimmed by 3 bases and J by 4 bases, 2 bases remained unmatched. In germline, CDR1 is SEHNR, CDR2 FQNEAQ (reference sequence).

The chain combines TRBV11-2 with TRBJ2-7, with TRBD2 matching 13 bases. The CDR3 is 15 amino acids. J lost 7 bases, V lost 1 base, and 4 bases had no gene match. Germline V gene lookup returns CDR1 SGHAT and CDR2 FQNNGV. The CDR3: CASSLGLLAGGEQYF. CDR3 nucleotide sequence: TGTGCCAGCAGCTTAGGATTACTAGCGGGAGGGGAGCAGTACTTC.

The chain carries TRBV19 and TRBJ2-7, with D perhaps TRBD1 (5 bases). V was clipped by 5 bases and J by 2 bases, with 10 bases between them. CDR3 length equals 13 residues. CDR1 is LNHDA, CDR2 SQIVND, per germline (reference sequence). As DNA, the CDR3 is TGTGCCAGTAGTGCCCAGACAGCCTACGAGCAGTACTTC. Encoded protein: CASSAQTAYEQYF.

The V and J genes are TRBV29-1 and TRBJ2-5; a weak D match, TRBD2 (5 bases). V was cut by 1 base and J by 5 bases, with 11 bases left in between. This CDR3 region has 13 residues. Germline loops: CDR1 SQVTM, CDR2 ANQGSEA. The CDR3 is CSVEAGIIETQYF. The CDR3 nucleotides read TGCAGCGTTGAAGCGGGGATCATTGAGACCCAGTACTTC. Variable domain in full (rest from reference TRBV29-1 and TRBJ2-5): SAVISQKPSRDICQRGTSLTIQCQVDSQVTMMFWYRQQPGQSLTLIATANQGSEATYESGFVIDKFPISRPNLTFSTLTVSNMSPEDSSIYLCSVEAGIIETQYFGPGTRLLVL.

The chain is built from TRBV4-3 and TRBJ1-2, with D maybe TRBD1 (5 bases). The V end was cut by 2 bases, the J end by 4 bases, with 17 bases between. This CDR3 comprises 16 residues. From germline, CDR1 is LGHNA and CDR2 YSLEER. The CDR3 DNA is TGCGCCAGCAGCCAATATAAGGGGTCGGGGGGCTATGGCTACACCTTC. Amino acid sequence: CASSQYKGSGGYGYTF.

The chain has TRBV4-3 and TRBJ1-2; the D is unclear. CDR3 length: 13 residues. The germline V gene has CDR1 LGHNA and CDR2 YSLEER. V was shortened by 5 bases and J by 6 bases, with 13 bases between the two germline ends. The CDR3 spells CASSFRRGDGYTF. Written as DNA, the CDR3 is TGCGCCAGCAGCTTCCGCCGAGGAGATGGCTACACCTTC.

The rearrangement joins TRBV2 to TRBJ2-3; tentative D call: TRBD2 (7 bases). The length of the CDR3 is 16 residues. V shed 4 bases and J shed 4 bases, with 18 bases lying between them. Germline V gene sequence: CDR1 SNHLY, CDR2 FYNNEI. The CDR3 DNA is TGTGCCAGCAGTGTGGGAACGGGGGGCGACGCAGATACGCAGTATTTT. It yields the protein CASSVGTGGDADTQYF.

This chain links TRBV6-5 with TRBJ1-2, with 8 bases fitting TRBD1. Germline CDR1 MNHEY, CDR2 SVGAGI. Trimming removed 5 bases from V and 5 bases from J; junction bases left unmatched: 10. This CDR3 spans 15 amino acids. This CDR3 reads CASSQAGTGRYGYTF. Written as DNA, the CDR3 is TGTGCCAGCAGTCAGGCCGGGACAGGAAGATATGGCTACACCTTC.

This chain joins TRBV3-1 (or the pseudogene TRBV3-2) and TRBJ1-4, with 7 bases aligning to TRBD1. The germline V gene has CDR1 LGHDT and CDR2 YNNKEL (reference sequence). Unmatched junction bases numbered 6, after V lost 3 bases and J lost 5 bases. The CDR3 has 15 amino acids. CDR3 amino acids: CASSQGDSTNEKLFF. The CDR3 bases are TGTGCCAGCAGCCAGGGGGACAGTACAAATGAAAAACTGTTTTTT.

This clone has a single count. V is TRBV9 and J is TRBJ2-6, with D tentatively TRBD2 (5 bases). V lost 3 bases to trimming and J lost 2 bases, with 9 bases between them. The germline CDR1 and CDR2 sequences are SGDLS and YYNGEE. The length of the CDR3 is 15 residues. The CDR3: CASSARATGANVLTF. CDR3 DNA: TGTGCCAGCAGCGCGAGGGCAACTGGGGCCAACGTCCTGACTTTC. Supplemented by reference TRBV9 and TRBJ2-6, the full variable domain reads DSGVTQTPKHLITATGQRVTLRCSPRSGDLSVYWYQQSLDQGLQFLIQYYNGEERAKGNILERFSAQQFPDLHSELNLSSLELGDSALYFCASSARATGANVLTFGAGSRLTVL.

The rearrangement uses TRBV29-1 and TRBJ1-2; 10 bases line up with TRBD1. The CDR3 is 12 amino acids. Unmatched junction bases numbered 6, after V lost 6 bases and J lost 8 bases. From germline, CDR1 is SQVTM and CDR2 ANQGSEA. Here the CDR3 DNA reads TGCAGCGTAACGACAGGGGGCAAAGGCTACACCTTC. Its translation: CSVTTGGKGYTF. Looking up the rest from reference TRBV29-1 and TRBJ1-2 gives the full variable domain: SAVISQKPSRDICQRGTSLTIQCQVDSQVTMMFWYRQQPGQSLTLIATANQGSEATYESGFVIDKFPISRPNLTFSTLTVSNMSPEDSSIYLCSVTTGGKGYTFGSGTRLTVV.

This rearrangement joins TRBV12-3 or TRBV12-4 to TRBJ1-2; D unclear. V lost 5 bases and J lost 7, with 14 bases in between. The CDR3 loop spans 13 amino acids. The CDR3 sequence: CASSADARGGYTF. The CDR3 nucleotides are TGTGCCAGCAGTGCTGACGCGCGAGGTGGCTACACCTTC.

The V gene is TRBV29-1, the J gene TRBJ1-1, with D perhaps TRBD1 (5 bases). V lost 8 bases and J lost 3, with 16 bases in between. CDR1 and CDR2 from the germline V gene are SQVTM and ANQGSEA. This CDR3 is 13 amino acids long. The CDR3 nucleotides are TGCAGCACCCACCACAGACAGCACACTGAAGCTTTCTTT. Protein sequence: CSTHHRQHTEAFF.

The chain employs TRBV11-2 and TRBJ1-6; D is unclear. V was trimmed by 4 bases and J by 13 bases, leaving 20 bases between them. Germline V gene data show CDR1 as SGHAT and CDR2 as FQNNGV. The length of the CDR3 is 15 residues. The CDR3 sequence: CASSSMGPTLWPLHF. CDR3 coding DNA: TGTGCCAGCAGCTCCATGGGCCCCACATTGTGGCCCCTCCACTTT. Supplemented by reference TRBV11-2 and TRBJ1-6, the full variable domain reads EAGVAQSPRYKIIEKRQSVAFWCNPISGHATLYWYQQILGQGPKLLIQFQNNGVVDDSQLPKDRFSAERLKGVDSTLKIQPAKLEDSAVYLCASSSMGPTLWPLHFGNGTRLTVT.

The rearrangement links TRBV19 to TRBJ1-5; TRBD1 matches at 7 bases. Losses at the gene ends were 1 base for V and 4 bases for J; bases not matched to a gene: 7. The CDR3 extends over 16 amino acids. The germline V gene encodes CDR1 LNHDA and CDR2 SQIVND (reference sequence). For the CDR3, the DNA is TGTGCCAGTAGTATAGTGGGCAGGGGGAGTAATCAGCCCCAGCATTTT. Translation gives CASSIVGRGSNQPQHF.

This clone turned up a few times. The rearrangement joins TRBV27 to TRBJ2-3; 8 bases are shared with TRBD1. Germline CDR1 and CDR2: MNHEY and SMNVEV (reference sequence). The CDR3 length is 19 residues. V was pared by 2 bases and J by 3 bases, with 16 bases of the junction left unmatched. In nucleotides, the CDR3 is TGTGCCAGCAGTTTAGGTTGGGGTGCGACAGGGGACCTTACAGATACGCAGTATTTT. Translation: CASSLGWGATGDLTDTQYF.

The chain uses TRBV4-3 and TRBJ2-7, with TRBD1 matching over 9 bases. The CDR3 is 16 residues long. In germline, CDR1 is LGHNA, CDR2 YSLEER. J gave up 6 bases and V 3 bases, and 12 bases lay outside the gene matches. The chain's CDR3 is CASSQATGTGLSEQYF. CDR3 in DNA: TGCGCCAGCAGCCAGGCCACAGGGACAGGGTTAAGCGAGCAGTACTTC.